This T cell receptor beta chain was identified in a study of T cells in Graves' hyperthyroidism and ophthalmopathy. Findings of the study overall: Most expanded thyroid clonotypes above 0.001 also appeared in blood.

Amplified regions were TCR beta CDR3 sequences from RNA transcripts. When the TCR CDR3 underwent first-round RT-PCR, the HTBI primer set was used. MiXCR, applied by TCRdb to the multiplex PCR reads, yields one record per CDR3 protein. The table includes approximately 360,000 distinct CDR3 sequences, approximately 14% detected once. Uncontrolled infection, other autoimmune disease, pregnancy and lactation each barred patients from inclusion. Any symptoms of ophthalmopathy came after the first hyperthyroidism diagnosis, from which the blood sample dates. Out of approximately 10 ml of fresh peripheral blood came the PBMCs. This clonotype was detected only a few times. Its antigen is not identified. Trimming cost V 2 bases and J 4 bases; bases outside gene matches: 6. Per the germline V gene, CDR1 is SGHDT and CDR2 is YYEEEE. CDR3 length: 15 amino acids.

J is TRBJ1-3 and V is TRBV5-6; TRBD1 aligns across 7 bases. The TCR comes from a woman between 18 and 30 years old with Graves' hyperthyroidism that later progressed to Graves' ophthalmopathy. Sequenced material: blood. CDR3: CASSFEGAGGNTIYF. In nucleotides, the CDR3 is TGTGCCAGCAGCTTCGAGGGGGCAGGAGGAAACACCATATATTTT. Full variable domain (outside the CDR3, taken from reference TRBV5-6 and TRBJ1-3): DAGVTQSPTHLIKTRGQQVTLRCSPKSGHDTVSWYQQALGQGPQFIFQYYEEEERQRGNFPDRFSGHQFPNYSSELNVNALLLGDSALYLCASSFEGAGGNTIYFGEGSWLTVV.